The clone carrying this T cell receptor beta chain has just one count. The data are from a study of blood T cell repertoires in COVID-19. Study summary: Collection of acute and convalescent COVID-19 samples took place in the United States, Italy and Spain.

Source study methods: Nucleated cell counts were estimated from reference gene primer amplification. Assay: immunoSEQ multiplex PCR; the TCRdb copy retains only in-frame clones and omits some. The V and J calls and clone size are taken from that table; D and trimming were inferred from the DNA. This sample carries 70,000 to 80,000 clones, roughly 90% of them seen once, and the ten largest clones take less than 6%. V lost 1 base and J 4 bases, leaving 19 bases between the germline ends. Per germline, CDR1 PRHDT and CDR2 FYEKMQ (reference sequence). The CDR3 length is 18 residues. The sequenced material came from peripheral blood. This TCR was sampled from a woman aged 60-70 years with active COVID-19. This chain uses TRBV13 with TRBJ1-4; the D is unclear. The CDR3 nucleotides read TGTGCCAGCAGCTTAGCCCTTTCCTCAGATCGGGTTAATGAAAAACTGTTTTTT. Amino acid sequence: CASSLALSSDRVNEKLFF.